These 32 T cell receptor delta chains were all obtained from the same sample, sequenced in a study of gamma-delta T cells after stem cell transplantation. TCRdb reanalysed the RT-PCR reads via CATT. The data contain roughly 800 delta-chain clones, roughly a tenth of them singletons. Material for sequencing was gamma-delta T cells. The receptors shown here come from a human donor. It is not recorded whose cells these are; they may come from a transplant donor.

The chain couples TRDV2 to TRDJ1; possible D gene TRDD3, 6 bases. Between the trimmed V and J ends, which lost 0 bases and 4 bases, there was a span of 32 bases. Germline-derived CDR1 and CDR2 are GEAIGNYY and EKD. The CDR3 consists of 21 residues. The CDR3 sequence is CACDTVSGGTSLYPGVDKLIF. In DNA, the CDR3 is TGTGCCTGTGACACCGTGTCCGGGGGAACTTCCCTCTACCCGGGAGTCGATAAACTCATCTTT.

Concerning this clone: This sequence is one base from a far larger clone and is likely a read error. The same CDR3 can be traced to other DNA sequences in this sample. J is TRDJ1 and V is TRDV2; 7 positions match TRDD3. The CDR3 contains 18 residues. Germline lookup yields CDR1 GEAIGNYY and CDR2 EKD. Germline trimming cut 4 bases from V and 3 bases from J; bases unmatched to any gene: 19. The CDR3 DNA is TGTGCCTGTGATAGCCTTCAAACTGGAGGATACGCTCCCGATAAACTCATCTTT. Its protein product is CACDSLQTGGYAPDKLIF.

This clone was seen a handful of times. This chain joins TRDV2 and TRDJ3, with 9 bases lining up with TRDD3. After removal of 3 bases from V and 2 bases from J, the junction contained 7 bases not matched to a gene. The CDR3 sequence is 18 residues long. The V gene's germline CDR1 is GEAIGNYY and CDR2 EKD. The DNA for the CDR3 is TGTGCCTGTGACGAGGGGGATACCTTTACCTGGGACACCCGACAGATGTTTTTC. Translated: CACDEGDTFTWDTRQMFF.

Concerning this clone: This may be a read error: a much more frequent sequence differs by one nucleotide. This sample includes further DNA sequences coding for the same CDR3. The rearrangement joins TRAV29/DV5 to TRDJ1, with 7 bases fitting TRDD3. The V gene's germline CDR1 is NSMFDY and CDR2 ISSIKDK. This CDR3 contains 22 residues. The CDR3 nucleotides read TGTGCCGCAAGCGCGAGGACCGGGCTGACTGGGGCCCTTACAGCGGACACCGATAAACTCATCTTT. Translating gives CAASARTGLTGALTADTDKLIF.

In its sample, this clone was seen a few times. This likely came from a read error, as a far larger clone is one base away. J is TRDJ1 and V is TRDV2; D uncertain. In germline, CDR1 is GEAIGNYY, CDR2 EKD. V lost 4 bases and J lost 1, with 24 bases in between. The CDR3 spans 18 residues. CDR3 bases: TGTGCCTGTGAGCCTATGACCAATACAGTGATCAGCACCGATAAACTCATCTTT. This gives the protein CACEPMTNTVISTDKLIF.

In regard to this clone: This likely came from a read error, as a far larger clone is one base away. Other DNA sequences in this specimen translate into the identical CDR3. The rearrangement links TRDV1 to TRDJ1, with 9 bases aligning to TRDD3. With V trimmed by 4 bases and J by 3 bases, 6 bases remained unmatched. The CDR3 runs to 15 residues. Looked up from germline, CDR1 is TSWWSYY and CDR2 is QGS. CDR3 nucleotides: TGTGCTCTTGGGGGGACCGGGGGATACCCCGATAAACTCATCTTT. Protein product: CALGGTGGYPDKLIF.

As regards this clone: At residue 3, the TCRdb protein departs from the DNA translation, so the protein shown here was derived from the DNA itself. The chain carries TRDV2 and TRDJ1; D is unresolved. The CDR3 is 19 residues long. Looked up from germline, CDR1 is GEAIGNYY and CDR2 is EKD. This CDR3 is CARDSFGPSTGLETDKLIF. The CDR3 nucleotides are TGTGCCCGTGACTCGTTTGGTCCCTCGACGGGGTTAGAGACCGATAAACTCATCTTT.

This clone has only a few counts. A read error is likely here: a far larger clone is one base away. This chain links TRDV2 with TRDJ1, with 13 positions matching TRDD3. The V segment lost 4 bases and the J segment 3 bases; nucleotides outside the gene matches: 13. Germline CDR1 is GEAIGNYY and CDR2 is EKD. The CDR3 has 18 residues. CDR3 sequence reads: CACDSRQTGGYAPDKLIF. In DNA form, the CDR3 reads TGTGCCTGTGATAGCCGTCAAACTGGGGGATACGCTCCCGATAAACTCATCTTT.

The table lists this clone with a few counts. TCRdb lists the protein of a much larger clone for this DNA, which differs at residue 3, so this is likely a read error; the protein given here is translated from the DNA itself. This chain links TRDV1 with TRDJ2, with 8 nucleotides matching TRDD3. The germline V gene encodes CDR1 TSWWSYY and CDR2 QGS. The CDR3 is 14 amino acids. V dropped 10 bases and J dropped 7; count of bases not matched to a gene: 11. The CDR3 nucleotides read TGTGCTCGTGGCCGGGGGATAGGAGTAGCACAACTCTTCTTT. It specifies CARGRGIGVAQLFF.

This clone was counted between two and nine times. TCRdb has a much larger clone's protein, which differs at residue 4 from the translation of this DNA, likely because of a read error; what is shown is the protein translated from the DNA. The chain employs TRDV2 and TRDJ1, with TRDD3 matching over 9 bases. Germline CDR1 GEAIGNYY, CDR2 EKD. The CDR3 consists of 17 residues. The V gene end was trimmed by 5 bases and the J gene end by 0 bases; junction bases not matched to a gene: 12. The CDR3 nucleotides are TGTGCCTGTGGCAGACTGGGGGACCGAAGGGACACCGATAAACTCATCTTT. Residues: CACGRLGDRRDTDKLIF.

This clone was seen a handful of times. One base away lies a much larger clone, so this may be a sequencing read error. The rearrangement links TRDV3 to TRDJ1, with 10 positions matching TRDD3. This CDR3 is built from 16 residues. V was pared by 2 bases and J by 9 bases, with 18 bases of the junction left unmatched. Germline V lookup: CDR1 TVYSNPD, CDR2 GDNSRS (reference sequence). The chain's CDR3 is CAFPYTLLGDAYELIF. The CDR3 region has the DNA TGTGCCTTTCCCTATACCTTACTGGGGGATGCGTATGAACTCATCTTT.

This chain connects TRDV3 to TRDJ1; 7 nucleotides match TRDD2. The CDR3 covers 17 residues. Losses at the gene ends were 4 bases for V and 3 bases for J; bases not matched to a gene: 20. In germline, CDR1 is TVYSNPD, CDR2 GDNSRS (reference sequence). In DNA, the CDR3 is TGTGCCTCCTTCCTGTACTCAGAATCTATTGGGGCCGATAAACTCATCTTT. It translates to CASFLYSESIGADKLIF.

On this clone itself: Germline is not matched at one junction end, which may reflect a read error. V gene TRDV2 combines with J gene TRDJ1; no definite D call. The CDR3 has 19 residues. Germline V gene sequence: CDR1 GEAIGNYY, CDR2 EKD. The CDR3 nucleotides are TGTGCCTGTGACACTCTACAACTCCCGGTGGTCTCGTACACCGATAACCTCATCTTT. It is translated as CACDTLQLPVVSYTDNLIF.

By frequency in the sample, this clone is large. This sequence joins TRDV2 and TRDJ1; 10 bases fit TRDD3. Unmatched junction bases numbered 10, after V lost 1 base and J lost 0 bases. The CDR3 contains 18 residues. Per the germline V gene, CDR1 is GEAIGNYY and CDR2 is EKD. The CDR3 DNA reads TGTGCCTGTGACACTATATTGACGGGGGATACGCACACCGATAAACTCATCTTT. Its protein is CACDTILTGDTHTDKLIF.

For this clone: In the same sample, other DNA sequences code for this CDR3. The V and J genes are TRDV3 and TRDJ1, with TRDD3 matching 13 bases. This CDR3 spans 24 amino acids. The germline V gene encodes CDR1 TVYSNPD and CDR2 GDNSRS (reference sequence). The junction had 29 bases not matched to a gene; V was cut back by 1 base and J by 0 bases. The CDR3 here is CAFNLKPPLRGLGDTRGNTDKLIF. CDR3 sequence (DNA): TGTGCCTTTAATCTGAAACCCCCACTCCGGGGACTGGGGGATACGCGGGGGAACACCGATAAACTCATCTTT. Full variable domain (rest looked up from reference TRDV3 and TRDJ1): CDKVTQSSPDQTVASGSEVVLLCTYDTVYSNPDLFWYRIRPDYSFQFVFYGDNSRSEGADFTQGRFSVKHILTQKAFHLVISPVRTEDSATYYCAFNLKPPLRGLGDTRGNTDKLIFGKGTRVTVEP.

This clone was detected a few times. A read error may be the cause here, since a much bigger clone is one base away. In the same sample, other DNA sequences code for this CDR3. The gene calls are TRDV2 and TRDJ1; 10 bases match TRDD3. The germline V gene has CDR1 GEAIGNYY and CDR2 EKD. With V trimmed by 1 base and J by 11 bases, 15 bases remained unmatched. The CDR3 length is 16 residues. The DNA of the CDR3 is TGTGCCTGTGACACAGTTGGGGGGGATACGCGGGTACAGCTCATCTTT. Its protein product is CACDTVGGDTRVQLIF.

Judged by abundance, this clone is large. The rearrangement links TRDV2 to TRDJ1; 10 nucleotides align to TRDD3. J gave up 3 bases and V 2 bases, and 5 bases lay outside the gene matches. This CDR3 comprises 15 residues. The germline V gene has CDR1 GEAIGNYY and CDR2 EKD. CDR3 amino acids: CACDILGDGPDKLIF. DNA of the CDR3: TGTGCCTGTGACATACTGGGGGATGGTCCCGATAAACTCATCTTT.

For this clone: The protein that TCRdb holds for this DNA derives from a much larger clone and differs from the translated DNA at residue 12, which likely indicates a read error; the protein shown here is translated from the DNA. The gene calls are TRDV2 and TRDJ1; 9 bases are shared with TRDD3. V gave up 0 bases and J gave up 2 bases; unmatched junction bases: 12. The germline CDR1 and CDR2 sequences are GEAIGNYY and EKD. This CDR3 has 18 amino acids. For the CDR3, the DNA is TGTGCCTGTGACACCGTCGCTACGTTGGGGGATATAACCGATAAACTCATCTTT. Its translation: CACDTVATLGDITDKLIF.

About this clone: A read error is likely here: a far larger clone is one base away. The chain combines TRDV2 with TRDJ1; TRDD3 might be the D (5 bases). The germline V gene encodes CDR1 GEAIGNYY and CDR2 EKD. Between the trimmed V and J ends, which lost 4 bases and 1 base, there was a span of 24 bases. There are 18 residues in the CDR3. The CDR3 region is CACETMTNTGISTDKLIF. CDR3 sequence (DNA): TGTGCCTGTGAGACTATGACCAATACAGGGATCAGCACCGATAAACTCATCTTT.

Comment on this clone: With a much larger clone just one base away, this may be a read error. This chain connects TRDV2 to TRDJ1; 8 nucleotides line up with TRDD3. Germline assignment: CDR1 GEAIGNYY and CDR2 EKD. J gave up 4 bases and V 0 bases, and 24 bases lay outside the gene matches. This CDR3 has 21 amino acids. DNA of the CDR3: TGTGCCTGTGACACCGTGCCTGGGGGAACTTCCCCCTACCCGGGAGTCGATAAACTCATCTTT. Translating gives CACDTVPGGTSPYPGVDKLIF.

This clone is deemed large. The sample holds other DNA sequences that translate to the same CDR3. This sequence joins TRDV2 and TRDJ1, with 10 bases matching TRDD3. CDR3 size: 18 residues. The trim removed 0 bases at V and 2 bases at J, leaving 11 bases unmatched. Per germline, CDR1 GEAIGNYY and CDR2 EKD. The CDR3 nucleotides read TGTGCCTGTGACACCGTCGCTACGTTGGGGGATACAACCGATAAACTCATCTTT. Its translation: CACDTVATLGDTTDKLIF.

This chain joins TRDV2 and TRDJ1; 12 bases map to TRDD3. The V and J ends lost 3 bases and 3 bases, in that order; junction bases with no gene match: 19. CDR3 length: 20 amino acids. CDR1 GEAIGNYY and CDR2 EKD come from the germline V gene. CDR3 amino acids: CACDLISTPILGDTADKLIF. The CDR3, as DNA: TGTGCCTGTGACCTCATCTCCACTCCCATACTGGGGGATACAGCCGATAAACTCATCTTT.

In the case of this clone: The sample has other DNA sequences that encode this CDR3 too. The chain joins TRAV29/DV5 to TRDJ1, with 10 bases aligning to TRDD3. The CDR3 covers 22 residues. Looked up from germline, CDR1 is NSMFDY and CDR2 is ISSIKDK. V was clipped by 0 bases and J by 0 bases; unmatched bases: 23. CDR3 nucleotides: TGTGCAGCAAGCGCGTTAATGGTCCCTATGCTACTGGGGGATTTCTACACCGATAAACTCATCTTT. Translating gives CAASALMVPMLLGDFYTDKLIF. The full variable domain, completed using reference TRAV29/DV5 and TRDJ1, is DQQVKQNSPSLSVQEGRISILNCDYTNSMFDYFLWYKKYPAEGPTFLISISSIKDKNEDGRFTVFLNKSAKHLSLHIVPSQPGDSAVYFCAASALMVPMLLGDFYTDKLIFGKGTRVTVEP.

As concerns this clone: TCRdb attributes to this sequence the protein of a much larger clone, which differs from the DNA translation at residue 12; a read error is likely, and the protein displayed is translated from the DNA. CDR3 loop: CACDTLQLLGGPYTDKLIF. DNA of the CDR3: TGTGCCTGTGACACTCTACAACTACTGGGGGGCCCGTACACCGATAAACTCATCTTT. The chain links TRDV2 to TRDJ1, with 8 bases matching TRDD3. The CDR3 length is 19 residues. V lost 1 base, J lost 0 bases, and 15 bases stayed unmatched. Germline V lookup: CDR1 GEAIGNYY, CDR2 EKD.

To note about this clone: A far larger clone differs by one base, so this is likely a read error. Other DNA sequences in this specimen translate into the identical CDR3. The chain carries TRDV2 and TRDJ1; a possible D gene is TRDD3 (5 bases). Germline-derived CDR1 and CDR2 are GEAIGNYY and EKD. The CDR3 totals 18 residues. The V and J ends lost 4 bases and 1 base respectively, with 24 bases between them. For the CDR3, the DNA is TGTGCCTGTGAGCCTATGACCAATACAGGGATTAGCACCGATAAACTCATCTTT. Residues: CACEPMTNTGISTDKLIF.

A word on this clone: Only one base separates this from a far larger clonotype, so it likely reflects a read error. The V call is TRDV2, the J call TRDJ1, with 8 bases that match TRDD3. CDR3 size: 21 residues. CDR1 GEAIGNYY and CDR2 EKD come from the germline V gene. The DNA of the CDR3 is TGTGCCTGTGACACCGTGCCTGGGGGAACTTCCCTCTACCCGGGAGTCGATAAACTCACCTTT. Residues: CACDTVPGGTSLYPGVDKLTF.

This clone has only a few counts. The protein held in TCRdb is that of a much larger clone and does not match this DNA's translation at residues 6 and 16, likely because of a read error; the protein shown is translated from the DNA. The J gene is TRDJ1, the V gene TRDV2; D possibly matches TRDD2 or TRDD3 (5 bases each). The CDR3 contains 18 residues. The germline V gene has CDR1 GEAIGNYY and CDR2 EKD. The chain's CDR3 is CACEPTTNTGISTDKHIF. CDR3 sequence (DNA): TGTGCCTGTGAGCCTACGACCAATACAGGGATCAGCACCGATAAACACATCTTT.

Regarding this clone: The protein TCRdb gives is from a much larger clone and does not agree with this DNA's translation at residue 13, likely a read error; the protein shown here comes from the DNA. J is TRDJ1 and V is TRDV2; D call uncertain. Germline lookup yields CDR1 GEAIGNYY and CDR2 EKD. The CDR3 loop spans 15 amino acids. CDR3 coding DNA: TGTGCCTGTGACTCCCTAGTAGGGAGTACCGATAAACCCATCTTT. Residues: CACDSLVGSTDKPIF.

Sample share makes this clone hyperexpanded. The same CDR3 arises from other DNA sequences in this sample as well. The chain links TRDV2 to TRDJ1, with 13 bases aligning to TRDD3. The CDR3 extends over 18 amino acids. The trim removed 4 bases at V and 3 bases at J, leaving 13 bases unmatched. Per germline, CDR1 GEAIGNYY and CDR2 EKD. The CDR3 nucleotides read TGTGCCTGTGATAGCCTTCAAACTGGGGGATACGCTCCCGATAAACTCATCTTT. Protein sequence: CACDSLQTGGYAPDKLIF.

By share, this clone ranks as large. V usage is TRDV2 and J usage is TRDJ1; the D is unclear. V dropped 1 base and J dropped 0 bases, with 17 bases sitting between them. The CDR3 runs 17 residues. In germline, CDR1 is GEAIGNYY, CDR2 EKD. CDR3 sequence: CACDTVASERYTDKLIF. The DNA of the CDR3 is TGTGCCTGTGACACGGTCGCTTCGGAAAGGTACACCGATAAACTCATCTTT.

This clone has just a few counts. This sequence may be a read error, since a much larger clone differs from it by one base. Other DNA sequences in this specimen translate into the identical CDR3. The chain couples TRDV2 to TRDJ3, with 8 bases fitting TRDD3. The germline gives CDR1 GEAIGNYY, CDR2 EKD. This CDR3 comprises 18 residues. The CDR3: CACDTAGGRSWDTRQMFF. In DNA form, the CDR3 reads TGTGCCTGTGACACCGCTGGGGGACGCTCCTGGGACACCCGGCAGATGTTTTTC.

Regarding this clone: This DNA's translation and the protein TCRdb lists, from a much larger clone, do not match at residue 13, likely due to a read error; the protein shown is translated from the DNA. The CDR3 sequence: CACDTVGGDTRLRLIF. CDR3 bases: TGTGCCTGTGACACAGTTGGGGGGGATACGCGGTTACGGCTCATCTTT. The chain recombines TRDV2 with TRDJ1, with 10 nucleotides matching TRDD3. V was clipped by 1 base and J by 11 bases; unmatched bases: 15. The CDR3 extends over 16 amino acids. Germline V gene lookup returns CDR1 GEAIGNYY and CDR2 EKD.